The entry that follows covers one T cell receptor beta chain sequence. Its antigen remains unidentified. J lost 5 bases, V lost 7 bases, and 6 bases had no gene match. The CDR3 extends over 14 amino acids. Germline V gives CDR1 MNHNS, CDR2 SASEGT. The patients chosen for sequencing had shown expansion of CD8+CD57+ cells (detected by flow cytometry). This sample was taken from a study of CD8+CD57+ T cells in acquired aplastic anemia. Study overall: Sorted CD4+ and CD8+ cells gave a mean 3.2 ug DNA, range about 0.2 to 27.4 ug.

For CDR3 and TCR beta VDJ profiling, genomic DNA was the template used. TCRdb re-called the reads through MiXCR, storing one row per CDR3 protein. This table holds about 160,000 distinct CDR3 sequences, about 45% found once. General study points: Patients and controls shared about 27 CD8+ CDR3 sequences.

The gene calls are TRBV6-1 and TRBJ2-5; 11 positions agree with TRBD2. Sequenced sample: sorted CD4+, CD8+, or CD8+CD57+ T cells (not recorded which) from PBMCs. This receptor was obtained from a human donor with aplastic anemia. CDR3 nucleotides: TGTGCCAGCACTACTAGCGGGAGTTTGGAGACCCAGTACTTC. Translating gives CASTTSGSLETQYF.